This is a list of T cell receptor beta chains from one sample in a study of CD8+ T cells in alopecia areata. TCRdb's table, derived via immunoSEQ multiplex PCR, lists solely in-frame clones and lacks some. Among 180,000 or so clones listed, roughly 46% were seen once. The specimen comprised CD8+ T cells sorted from blood, sampled at week 52, from a patient treated with tofacitinib. The receptor source for this set is a human donor with alopecia areata. Both conserved end residues are part of each CDR3. D genes are given only for firm matches. Clone size, where shown, is once, few, many, or a class for clones that have expanded.

d_gene	v_gene	abundance	j_gene	CDR3nt	CDR3aa
-	TRBV13	-	TRBJ1-1	-	CASSFLWNTEAFF
-	TRBV29-1	few	TRBJ2-3	TGCAGCGCATCGTCAGGGTTCCCCACAGATACGCAGTATTTT	CSASSGFPTDTQYF
TRBD1	TRBV29-1	-	TRBJ2-7	TGCAGCGTCCCGGGACAGGGCTACGAGCAGTACTTC	CSVPGQGYEQYF
-	TRBV7-9	-	TRBJ2-4	TGTGCCAGCAGCTTGCACAGGGAAGGGAACATTCAGTACTTC	CASSLHREGNIQYF
-	TRBV25-1	once	TRBJ2-7	TGTGCCAGCAGTGAATTTACGGAGGATCTTGGGCAGTACTTC	CASSEFTEDLGQYF
-	TRBV13	-	TRBJ1-2	TGTGCCAGCAGCTCGGACCTTAGAGATGGCTACACCTTC	CASSSDLRDGYTF
-	TRBV15	-	TRBJ2-7	TGTGCCACCAGCAGAGTAGAGGGCCCTTACGAGCAGTACTTC	CATSRVEGPYEQYF
TRBD1	TRBV27	-	TRBJ2-5	TGTGCCAGCAGTTTATCCCGGGACAGCCAAGAGACCCAGTACTTC	CASSLSRDSQETQYF
-	TRBV29-1	-	TRBJ2-6	TGCAGCGTTGCGACGATTACAGGGGCCAACGTCCTGACTTTC	CSVATITGANVLTF
-	TRBV14	-	TRBJ2-2	TGTGCCAGCAGCCAAGGGACGGAGATAACCGGGGAGCTGTTTTTT	CASSQGTEITGELFF
-	TRBV5-1	few	TRBJ1-3	TGCGCCAGCAGCTTCAACTCTGGAAACACCATATATTTT	CASSFNSGNTIYF
-	TRBV30	-	TRBJ1-1	TGTGCCTGGAGGGGAACCCCCTCGGACACTGAAGCTTTCTTT	CAWRGTPSDTEAFF
-	TRBV2	-	TRBJ1-1	TGTGCCAGCAGTGAGGTAGGGCGGTTAATGAACACTGAAGCTTTCTTT	CASSEVGRLMNTEAFF
-	TRBV27	few	TRBJ2-6	TGTGCCAGCAGTTTACAGATTGGGGCCAACGTCCTGACTTTC	CASSLQIGANVLTF
-	TRBV14	-	TRBJ1-2	TGTGCCAGCAGCCAAGATTTGGTGGCCTATGGCTACACCTTC	CASSQDLVAYGYTF
-	TRBV19	-	TRBJ1-5	TGTGCCAGTTCTCAAGTTAGGATTCAGCCCCAGCATTTT	CASSQVRIQPQHF
-	TRBV2	-	TRBJ1-2	TGTGCCAGCAGTGACGGCGGTATTTCGTATGGCTACACCTTC	CASSDGGISYGYTF
-	TRBV29-1	few	TRBJ2-1	TGCAGCGTGGGATTTGACAATGAGCAGTTCTTC	CSVGFDNEQFF
-	TRBV29-1	-	TRBJ1-4	TGCAGCGCCCTACTGGCCCAGTTTACTAATGAAAAACTGTTTTTT	CSALLAQFTNEKLFF
TRBD1	TRBV30	-	TRBJ1-1	TGTGCCTGGAGTCCGGACAGGGGGCGTGACACTGAAGCTTTCTTT	CAWSPDRGRDTEAFF
-	TRBV5-4	-	TRBJ2-3	TGTGCCAGCAGCTCCCAAGCCCTTAACACAGATACGCAGTATTTT	CASSSQALNTDTQYF
-	TRBV6-6	few	TRBJ2-6	TGTGCCAGTAGTGACCGGGACTCTGGGGCCAACGTCCTGACTTTC	CASSDRDSGANVLTF
TRBD2	TRBV30	-	TRBJ2-4	TGTGCCTGGAGTGTACTCGGGGGGGACATTCAGTACTTC	CAWSVLGGDIQYF
-	TRBV7-3	-	TRBJ2-7	TGTGCCAGCAGCTTAACGGGGAATATGGCCCCTGCCGAGCAGTACTTC	CASSLTGNMAPAEQYF
TRBD1	TRBV15	-	TRBJ1-5	TGTGCCACCAGCAGAGATCCTTCCAATACGGACAGGCCGAACAATCAGCCCCAGCATTTT	CATSRDPSNTDRPNNQPQHF
TRBD2	TRBV13	few	TRBJ2-7	TGTGCCAGCAGCTTAGCCCTAGCGGGGTACTACGAGCAGTACTTC	CASSLALAGYYEQYF
-	TRBV5-4	-	TRBJ2-5	TGTGCCAGCAGCTTGGAGACCCAGTACTTC	CASSLETQYF
-	TRBV27	few	TRBJ1-1	TGTGCCAGCCAAACCGCAGGGACTGAAGCTTTCTTT	CASQTAGTEAFF
TRBD2	TRBV11-2	few	TRBJ2-1	TGTGCCAGCAGCTTACTAGCGGGGGGGCAGAATGAGCAGTTCTTC	CASSLLAGGQNEQFF
-	TRBV13	-	TRBJ1-1	TGTGCCAGCAGCTTAGGCGCTGAAGCTTTCTTT	CASSLGAEAFF
-	TRBV6-6	-	TRBJ1-2	TGTGCCAGCAGTTACTCGTCAGAGGGGAACGGTGGCTACACCTTC	CASSYSSEGNGGYTF
-	TRBV4-2	few	TRBJ2-5	TGTGCCAGCAGCCAAGACGGGGAGGAGACCCAGTACTTC	CASSQDGEETQYF
-	TRBV6-5	-	TRBJ2-3	TGTGCCAGCAGACACCGGGGCGGGGCAGATACGCAGTATTTT	CASRHRGGADTQYF
-	TRBV6-5	-	TRBJ2-1	TGTGCCAGCAGTTACTACGTTGGCAATGAGCAGTTCTTC	CASSYYVGNEQFF
-	TRBV27	-	TRBJ1-1	TGTGCCAGCAGAGTTGTCCGGTCCACTGAAGCTTTCTTT	CASRVVRSTEAFF
TRBD1	TRBV7-2	many	TRBJ1-6	TGTGCCAGCAGCGACACAGGGGATTCACCCCTCCACTTT	CASSDTGDSPLHF
-	TRBV6-5	few	TRBJ1-1	TGTGCCAGCAGTTACGAAGTGAACACTGAAGCTTTCTTT	CASSYEVNTEAFF
TRBD1	TRBV29-1	-	TRBJ2-7	TGCAGCGTGGGGGGACAGGGCCCTGGGGACGAGCAGTACTTC	CSVGGQGPGDEQYF